The 9 T cell receptor beta chains in this list originate from one sample, sequenced in a study of cytomegalovirus exposure and HLA in healthy donors. 13 Jbeta primers and 60 Vbeta primers were used for the PCR. Profiled with immunoSEQ multiplex PCR; TCRdb holds only in-frame clones, not every one. The profile shows fewer than 200,000 clones, roughly 84% of them singletons. The sample consisted of PBMCs. These receptors all stem from a man younger than 35 in good health and CMV-seropositive.

The chain combines TRBV6-1 with TRBJ1-6, with no clear D. This CDR3 has 14 residues. V shed 8 bases and J shed 5 bases, with 13 bases lying between them. Germline CDR1 is MNHNS and CDR2 is SASEGT. The CDR3 sequence is CASGRVRDNSPLHF. The DNA for the CDR3 is TGTGCCAGCGGGAGGGTTCGGGATAATTCACCCCTCCACTTT.

This clone showed up just a few times. This rearrangement joins TRBV6-6 to TRBJ1-3; 9 bases line up with TRBD1. The CDR3 totals 15 residues. With 6 bases clipped from V and 2 bases from J, the junction kept 5 bases outside the gene matches. Germline V lookup: CDR1 MNHNY, CDR2 SVGAGI (reference sequence). CDR3 DNA: TGTGCCAGCAGGGACAGGGGAAAGGCTGGAAACACCATATATTTT. As protein: CASRDRGKAGNTIYF.

V usage is TRBV4-3 and J usage is TRBJ2-1; 7 bases align to TRBD2. CDR1 and CDR2 from the germline V gene are LGHNA and YSLEER. V shed 6 bases and J 0 bases; nucleotides not matched to a gene: 11. The CDR3 extends over 17 amino acids. The CDR3 reads CASSVSGVISSYNEQFF. CDR3 DNA sequence: TGCGCCAGCAGTGTCAGCGGGGTGATAAGCTCCTACAATGAGCAGTTCTTC.

V usage is TRBV21-1 and J usage is TRBJ2-5; the table calls TRBD2, which could not be checked here. TRBV21-1 is a pseudogene. The CDR3 contains 15 residues. Here the CDR3 DNA reads TGTGCCAGCACCTCCGGATGGCAGGGAGGAGAGACCCAGTACTTC. Its translation: CASTSGWQGGETQYF.

The genes are TRBV6-4 and TRBJ1-5; the D is unclear. Looked up from germline, CDR1 is MRHNA and CDR2 is SNTAGT. V was cut by 5 bases and J by 6 bases, with 2 bases left in between. CDR3 length equals 10 residues. In DNA, the CDR3 is TGTGCCAGCAGTCGTCAGCCCCAGCATTTT. Amino acid sequence: CASSRQPQHF.

The chain joins TRBV19 to TRBJ1-1; D gene ambiguous. V was pared by 5 bases and J by 12 bases, with 19 bases between. The CDR3 consists of 13 residues. The germline V gene encodes CDR1 LNHDA and CDR2 SQIVND (reference sequence). DNA for the CDR3: TGTGCCAGTAGTCTAGCCCCGTCCCCTGAGACTTTCTTT. Its translation: CASSLAPSPETFF.

V and J are TRBV19 and TRBJ2-6; 7 bases are shared with TRBD2. CDR3 size: 17 residues. Germline V gene lookup returns CDR1 LNHDA and CDR2 SQIVND (reference sequence). The V gene end was trimmed by 5 bases and the J gene end by 0 bases; junction bases not matched to a gene: 7. The CDR3 reads CASSGARGDSGANVLTF. CDR3 coding DNA: TGTGCCAGTAGTGGTGCACGGGGGGACTCTGGGGCCAACGTCCTGACTTTC.

V is TRBV14 and J is TRBJ1-5; 7 nucleotides agree with TRBD1. The V gene's germline CDR1 is SGHDN and CDR2 FVKESK. The CDR3 extends over 14 amino acids. J was trimmed by 6 bases and V by 4 bases; bases with no gene match: 6. CDR3 loop: CASSPDRVFQPQHF. For the CDR3, the DNA is TGTGCCAGCAGCCCTGACAGGGTGTTTCAGCCCCAGCATTTT.

The chain carries TRBV28 and TRBJ2-7, with 7 bases fitting TRBD2. The CDR3 extends over 12 amino acids. Germline V gene sequence: CDR1 MDHEN, CDR2 SYDVKM. V shed 8 bases and J 7 bases; nucleotides not matched to a gene: 8. The CDR3 DNA sequence: TGTGCCAGCCAATCGGGGGGAAGGGAGCAGTACTTC. Amino acid sequence: CASQSGGREQYF.